The entry that follows covers one TCR beta chain sequence. Its matching antigen is unknown. This record comes from a study of cytomegalovirus exposure and HLA in healthy donors. Study-level background: An earlier analysis found 120 million or so unique TCR beta sequences from approximately 190 million T cells.

The PCR contained 60 Vbeta and 13 Jbeta primers. The table came from immunoSEQ multiplex PCR; TCRdb's copy has only in-frame clones and leaves some out. The sample has around 130,000 clones, about three quarters seen once; the top ten hold approximately 2.9%. The CDR3 has 14 residues. Germline CDR1 and CDR2: LNHDA and SQIVND (reference sequence). Losses at the gene ends were 5 bases for V and 9 bases for J; bases not matched to a gene: 4. Study-wide findings and caveats: Equally common other TCR beta chains were less clonally expanded than HLA-associated ones, a later analysis found. In a later analysis, productive TCRs from donors in an Asian-associated ancestry cluster reportedly carried fewer N-insertions than the cohort mean.

Sequencing was carried out using PBMCs. The source of this sequence is a human donor in good health. The chain is built from TRBV19 and TRBJ2-1; the match to TRBD2 covers 13 bases. The CDR3 loop reads CASSGLAGVSEQFF. The DNA of the CDR3 is TGTGCCAGTAGTGGACTAGCGGGAGTTAGTGAGCAGTTCTTC.